The 32 T cell receptor beta chains reported below all come from one sample, sequenced in a study of T cell responses to AZD1222 COVID-19 vaccine (dated by TCRdb to about 2021). The time point label of this sample denotes: about 28 days (+/-7) after the second vaccine dose. The library was generated by the immunoSEQ multiplex PCR assay. TCRdb retrieved this table from immuneACCESS and kept in-frame rearrangements only. Not all clones are present; in checked studies, unresolved V genes account for under half, and no reason is known for the remainder. The sample has about 200,000 clones on record, 90% to 95% of them singletons. The ten largest clones capture around 1% of the sample. The input for sequencing was peripheral blood, taken 28 days after the second AZD1222 dose. These TCRs come from an adult who received the AZD1222 COVID-19 vaccine.

CDR3 region: CSAGGTNGYTF. CDR3 nucleotide sequence: TGCAGTGCTGGCGGGACAAATGGCTACACCTTC. This chain uses TRBV20-1 with TRBJ1-2, with D perhaps matching TRBD1 (6 bases). Deletions cut 5 bases from V and 6 bases from J, with 10 bases between. Germline lookup yields CDR1 DFQATT and CDR2 SNEGSKA (reference sequence). This CDR3 has 11 amino acids.

To note about this clone: Within the sample, other DNA sequences also encode this same CDR3. The chain combines TRBV29-1 with TRBJ1-1; D may be TRBD1 (6 bases). V lost 6 bases and J 0 bases, leaving 8 bases between the germline ends. The germline gives CDR1 SQVTM, CDR2 ANQGSEA. The CDR3 extends over 12 amino acids. CDR3 sequence: CSVGHMNTEAFF. In DNA form, the CDR3 reads TGCAGCGTGGGACATATGAACACTGAAGCTTTCTTT.

The CDR3 sequence: CAWSRTGTNYGYTF. Here the CDR3 DNA reads TGTGCCTGGAGCAGGACAGGAACTAACTATGGCTACACCTTC. The chain joins TRBV30 to TRBJ1-2, with 7 bases that match TRBD1. This CDR3 contains 14 residues. Germline V gives CDR1 GTSNPN, CDR2 SVGIG (reference sequence). Trimming at V came to 3 bases and at J to 0 bases, leaving 4 bases not matched to a gene.

The rearrangement joins TRBV19 to TRBJ1-5; D might be TRBD1 (6 bases). The CDR3 extends over 16 amino acids. CDR1 and CDR2 (germline): LNHDA, SQIVND (reference sequence). Trimming pared 3 bases from V and 6 bases from J, leaving 18 bases between. The CDR3 DNA reads TGTGCCAGTAGTATTAACCCAGGGGTTTTAGGTCAGCCCCAGCATTTT. This translates into CASSINPGVLGQPQHF.

V gene TRBV6-5 combines with J gene TRBJ1-2; D gene uncertain. From germline, CDR1 is MNHEY and CDR2 SVGAGI. The CDR3 spans 10 residues. V lost 8 bases to trimming and J lost 7 bases, with 8 bases between them. CDR3 residues: CASRGTGYTF. CDR3 coding DNA: TGTGCCAGCCGCGGTACTGGCTACACCTTC.

The chain links TRBV5-4 to TRBJ2-3; the match to TRBD1 covers 7 bases. The CDR3 length is 14 residues. From germline, CDR1 is SGHNT and CDR2 YYREEE (reference sequence). Losses at the gene ends were 4 bases for V and 8 bases for J; bases not matched to a gene: 10. In DNA, the CDR3 is TGTGCCAGCAGCCATGACAGGGTGAGGGGTACGCAGTATTTT. Translated: CASSHDRVRGTQYF.

The chain uses TRBV7-9 and TRBJ2-7; 7 bases map to TRBD1. The CDR3 runs to 15 residues. Germline V CDR1 and CDR2: SEHNR, FQNEAQ (reference sequence). The V segment lost 6 bases and the J segment 2 bases; nucleotides outside the gene matches: 10. CDR3 bases: TGTGCCAGCAGTTCACCGGGACAGTCAACCTACGAGCAGTACTTC. This gives the protein CASSSPGQSTYEQYF.

This clone appeared a few times. A read error may produce the germline difference seen at one junction end. V is TRBV6-1 and J is TRBJ1-5; no reliable D call. This CDR3 has 14 amino acids. Germline values: CDR1 MNHNS, CDR2 SASEGT. CDR3 sequence reads: CASSEGGRGQPQHF. The CDR3 DNA sequence: TGTGCCAGCAGCGAAGGCGGACGGGGTCAGCCCCAGCATTTT.

This clone was recorded once. This chain uses TRBV2 with TRBJ1-2; D possibly corresponds to TRBD1 (5 bases). The germline CDR1 and CDR2 sequences are SNHLY and FYNNEI. The length of the CDR3 is 13 residues. The ends were cut back, 5 bases at V and 2 bases at J, with 9 bases in the middle. Here the CDR3 reads CASSRQRNYGYTF. The CDR3 region has the DNA TGTGCCAGCAGTAGACAGAGAAACTATGGCTACACCTTC.

J is TRBJ2-1 and V is TRBV7-9; 8 positions match TRBD2. J lost 6 bases, V lost 0 bases, and 7 bases had no gene match. The CDR3 loop spans 16 amino acids. Germline CDR1 reads SEHNR; CDR2 reads FQNEAQ (reference sequence). The CDR3 spells CASSLAAGTRANEQFF. CDR3 nucleotides: TGTGCCAGCAGCTTAGCAGCCGGGACTAGGGCCAATGAGCAGTTCTTC.

In nucleotides, the CDR3 is TGTGCCAGCAGCTTAGCGCTATATGACAGGCGTTTGCCCCAGCATTTT. Translating gives CASSLALYDRRLPQHF. The chain recombines TRBV7-2 with TRBJ1-5; D may be TRBD1 (6 bases). The germline V and J ends were trimmed by 0 bases and 9 bases, with 18 bases remaining between them. The CDR3 is 16 residues long. Germline CDR1 reads SGHTA; CDR2 reads FQGNSA.

This sequence joins TRBV29-1 and TRBJ2-7; no firm D call. Trimming stripped 4 bases from V and 2 bases from J, with 15 bases between. In germline, CDR1 is SQVTM, CDR2 ANQGSEA. This CDR3 is 14 amino acids long. The CDR3 DNA reads as TGCAGCGTTGTGAGGCCAGAAGAACCCTACGAGCAGTACTTC. Translated, it gives CSVVRPEEPYEQYF.

This chain joins TRBV5-1 and TRBJ1-4; TRBD1 aligns across 12 bases. J lost 3 bases, V lost 3 bases, and 3 bases had no gene match. Germline V CDR1 and CDR2: SGHRS, YFSETQ. This CDR3 contains 16 residues. The CDR3 region has the DNA TGCGCCAGCAGCTGGGGACAGGGGGCACCTAATGAAAAACTGTTTTTT. It is translated as CASSWGQGAPNEKLFF. The full variable domain, its missing parts supplied by reference TRBV5-1 and TRBJ1-4, is KAGVTQTPRYLIKTRGQQVTLSCSPISGHRSVSWYQQTPGQGLQFLFEYFSETQRNKGNFPGRFSGRQFSNSRSEMNVSTLELGDSALYLCASSWGQGAPNEKLFFGSGTQLSVL.

The chain employs TRBV10-3 and TRBJ1-2; the D is unclear. This CDR3 has 12 amino acids. CDR1 ENHRY and CDR2 SYGVKD come from the germline V gene. The V and J ends lost 8 bases and 8 bases respectively, with 15 bases between them. The CDR3 reads CAIRPTGGGYTF. Here the CDR3 DNA reads TGTGCCATCCGCCCGACGGGTGGAGGCTACACCTTC.

V usage is TRBV12-3 or TRBV12-4 and J usage is TRBJ2-3; no clear D gene. V was cut by 7 bases and J by 6 bases, with 11 bases left in between. The CDR3 totals 12 residues. The CDR3 loop reads CASTEGTDTQYF. The CDR3 nucleotides read TGTGCCAGCACCGAAGGAACCGATACGCAGTATTTT.

J is TRBJ2-5 and V is TRBV30, with D possibly TRBD2 on 6 matching bases. Trimming shortened V by 4 bases and J by 2 bases, and 11 bases separated the two germline ends. This CDR3 region has 13 residues. The germline V gene encodes CDR1 GTSNPN and CDR2 SVGIG (reference sequence). As DNA, the CDR3 is TGTGCCTGGAATATGGGACTTCAAGAGACCCAGTACTTC. It yields the protein CAWNMGLQETQYF. The full variable domain, completed using reference TRBV30 and TRBJ2-5, is SQTIHQWPATLVQPVGSPLSLECTVEGTSNPNLYWYRQAAGRGLQLLFYSVGIGQISSEVPQNLSASRPQDRQFILSSKKLLLSDSGFYLCAWNMGLQETQYFGPGTRLLVL.

The chain is built from TRBV11-3 and TRBJ1-2; 8 bases are shared with TRBD1. The CDR3 is 15 amino acids. Looked up from germline, CDR1 is SGHNT and CDR2 is YENEEA. Unmatched junction bases numbered 12, after V lost 5 bases and J lost 7 bases. The CDR3: CASSRGQGGNGGYTF. Here the CDR3 DNA reads TGTGCCAGCAGCCGTGGACAGGGCGGGAATGGTGGCTACACCTTC.

CDR3 nucleotide sequence: TGCGCCAGCACAGGGTTGAACACTGAAGCTTTCTTT. Translating gives CASTGLNTEAFF. The rearrangement joins TRBV10-2 to TRBJ1-1; a possible D gene is TRBD1 (5 bases). The CDR3 has 12 residues. With 7 bases removed from V and 0 bases from J, the gap between germline ends came to 6 bases. Germline V CDR1 and CDR2: WSHSY, SAAADI.

The rearrangement links TRBV5-1 to TRBJ1-1; TRBD1 might be the D (5 bases). This CDR3 region has 13 residues. Germline assignment: CDR1 SGHRS and CDR2 YFSETQ. V gave up 2 bases and J gave up 8 bases, with 13 bases separating them. CDR3 protein: CASSFGGAVEAFF. The DNA for the CDR3 is TGCGCCAGCAGCTTCGGAGGGGCCGTAGAAGCTTTCTTT.

This clone has just one count. The CDR3 DNA reads TGTGCCAGCAGCCAAGATAGGACAGGGGGAGTTAACACCATATATTTT. Encoded protein: CASSQDRTGGVNTIYF. The genes are TRBV3-1 (or the pseudogene TRBV3-2) and TRBJ1-3; 10 positions match TRBD1. Germline CDR1 and CDR2: LGHDT and YNNKEL (reference sequence). After removal of 0 bases from V and 7 bases from J, the junction contained 6 bases not matched to a gene. The CDR3 has 16 residues.

V and J are TRBV19 and TRBJ1-1, with 7 bases that match TRBD1. The CDR3 is 14 amino acids. Germline V lookup: CDR1 LNHDA, CDR2 SQIVND (reference sequence). Trimming at V came to 5 bases and at J to 1 base, leaving 4 bases not matched to a gene. The CDR3 spells CASSFRDRNTEAFF. CDR3 bases: TGTGCCAGTAGTTTCCGGGACAGGAACACTGAAGCTTTCTTT.

This clone was detected only a few times. One end of the junction fails to match germline, which may point to a read error. The chain joins TRBV7-8 to TRBJ1-5, with TRBD1 as a possible D gene (5 bases). This CDR3 contains 15 residues. Germline V gene lookup returns CDR1 SGHVS and CDR2 FQNEAQ. Here the CDR3 DNA reads TGTGCCAGCAGCACAGACAGTTATAGCATTCAGCCCCAGCATTTT. Amino acids: CASSTDSYSIQPQHF.

The chain combines TRBV28 with TRBJ1-2; 8 bases are a match to TRBD1. CDR1 is MDHEN, CDR2 SYDVKM, per germline. This CDR3 is 15 amino acids long. V shed 7 bases and J 6 bases; nucleotides not matched to a gene: 13. The CDR3 loop reads CASKAQGAIGDGYTF. The CDR3 DNA reads as TGTGCCAGCAAGGCGCAGGGGGCTATAGGCGATGGCTACACCTTC.

The chain carries TRBV7-6 and TRBJ1-1; TRBD1 is a possible D gene (5 bases). This CDR3 has 17 amino acids. Germline-derived CDR1 and CDR2 are SGHVS and FNYEAQ. Trimming removed 4 bases at V and 1 base at J, with 19 bases between. CDR3 bases: TGTGCCAGCAGCTCCCCCCTCCGCACGGGGCCGAACACTGAAGCTTTCTTT. Its translation: CASSSPLRTGPNTEAFF.

The rearrangement uses TRBV19 and TRBJ1-3; D possibly corresponds to TRBD1 (5 bases). CDR3 size: 15 residues. The V end lost 1 base, the J end lost 5 bases, and 12 bases lay between the germline ends. From germline, CDR1 is LNHDA and CDR2 SQIVND (reference sequence). The CDR3 bases are TGTGCCAGTAGTATAGGGGGGGAACCAAGAAACACCATATATTTT. Protein: CASSIGGEPRNTIYF.

This chain connects TRBV6-4 to TRBJ1-5; no reliable D call. Germline V CDR1 and CDR2: MRHNA, SNTAGT. V was clipped by 3 bases and J by 3 bases, with 9 bases between them. CDR3 length: 14 residues. The DNA for the CDR3 is TGTGCCAGCAGTGAGGAGGGAACCAATCAGCCCCAGCATTTT. This translates into CASSEEGTNQPQHF.

The chain carries TRBV28 and TRBJ1-5; D not certain. The V end was cut by 7 bases, the J end by 2 bases, with 6 bases between. This CDR3 comprises 12 residues. Germline-derived CDR1 and CDR2 are MDHEN and SYDVKM. CDR3 nucleotides: TGTGCCAGCAAGCCTGGCAATCAGCCCCAGCATTTT. Its protein is CASKPGNQPQHF.

This rearrangement joins TRBV3-1 (or the pseudogene TRBV3-2) to TRBJ1-1; no reliable D call. Germline V gene sequence: CDR1 LGHDT, CDR2 YNNKEL (reference sequence). Between the trimmed V and J ends, which lost 4 bases and 1 base, there was a span of 7 bases. This CDR3 is built from 13 residues. In DNA, the CDR3 is TGTGCCAGCAGCCTCCAGAGGAACACTGAAGCTTTCTTT. Its translation is CASSLQRNTEAFF.

The gene calls are TRBV7-3 and TRBJ2-3; D unresolved. Trimming removed 5 bases at V and 0 bases at J, with 6 bases between. Germline CDR1 SGHTA, CDR2 FQGTGA. The CDR3 loop spans 13 amino acids. CDR3 in amino acids: CASSPKSTDTQYF. CDR3 DNA: TGTGCCAGCAGCCCGAAGAGCACAGATACGCAGTATTTT.

The rearrangement links TRBV6-5 to TRBJ1-1, with D perhaps TRBD1 (5 bases). Germline assignment: CDR1 MNHEY and CDR2 SVGAGI. The CDR3 contains 12 residues. V shed 4 bases and J shed 5 bases, with 8 bases lying between them. The CDR3 sequence: CASSLSGTEAFF. CDR3 nucleotide sequence: TGTGCCAGCAGTTTGTCAGGGACTGAAGCTTTCTTT.

V is TRBV10-1 and J is TRBJ1-6, with 7 bases identical to TRBD1. The CDR3 is 17 residues long. V lost 6 bases, J lost 2 bases, and 10 bases stayed unmatched. Germline values: CDR1 WNHNN, CDR2 SYGVQD (reference sequence). The CDR3 here is CASRTPGGRPYNSPLHF. CDR3 coding DNA: TGCGCCAGCAGAACCCCAGGGGGAAGGCCCTATAATTCACCCCTCCACTTT.

The rearrangement links TRBV18 to TRBJ1-4; D unresolved. The CDR3 is 12 amino acids. Trimming took off 2 bases at V and 7 bases at J, with 5 bases between the two ends. Germline V gene data show CDR1 as KGHSH and CDR2 as LQKENI. The CDR3 reads CASSPVGEKLFF. The CDR3 nucleotides are TGTGCCAGCTCACCAGTGGGTGAAAAACTGTTTTTT.